This T cell receptor (beta chain) was identified in a study of tissue T cells after allogeneic stem cell transplantation. V lost 5 bases to trimming and J lost 0 bases, with 15 bases between them. The CDR3 loop spans 16 amino acids. Per germline, CDR1 KGHPV and CDR2 FQNQEV (reference sequence). Findings and limits, study-wide: Within patients, tissue anatomy strongly shaped TCR repertoire composition.

TCRbeta CDR3 was sequenced at survey depth with template counts. Repertoires were generated with immunoSEQ multiplex PCR, while TCRdb's copy carries only in-frame clones and drops some. This repertoire shows about 8,200 clones, roughly 51% found once; its top ten account for around 8.6%. Remarks on this clone: Antigen: not known. The genes and germline here are from mouse. The read terminates 1 residue ahead of where the CDR3 ends, so the germline J gene completes it.

As to time point: mouse harvest day 7 after allogeneic transplant. Each mouse received 10^7 T-cell-depleted marrow cells plus 10^6 splenic CD5+ T cells by tail vein. This rearrangement joins TRBV26 to TRBJ2-5, with D perhaps being TRBD1 or TRBD2 (6 bases each). This clonotype was obtained from a female BALB/c mouse given C57BL/6 T cells with graft-versus-host disease after an allogeneic hematopoietic cell transplant. Sequenced material: gut tissue. The part of the CDR3 DNA that was read is TGTGCCAGCAGTAGACAGGCCTGGGGAAACCAAGACACCCAGTAC. It yields the protein CASSRQAWGNQDTQY. The whole CDR3 protein is CASSRQAWGNQDTQYF.